This T cell receptor beta chain is drawn from a study of CD8+CD57+ T cells in acquired aplastic anemia. Profiling of TCR beta VDJ combinations and CDR3 sequences used genomic DNA as template. TCRdb used MiXCR to reprocess the reads, holding one entry per CDR3 protein. The sample holds some 140,000 distinct CDR3 sequences, approximately 52% seen once. Patients chosen for sequencing had shown CD8+CD57+ cell expansion by flow cytometry. V gave up 7 bases and J gave up 0 bases, with 13 bases separating them. Looked up from germline, CDR1 is SGHDT and CDR2 is YYEEEE. The CDR3 is made up of 14 amino acids. This clonotype has ten or more counts.

Sequencing was performed on sorted CD4+, CD8+, or CD8+CD57+ T cells (not recorded which) from PBMCs. This chain joins TRBV5-6 and TRBJ1-2, with unresolved D. The clonotype originates from a human donor with aplastic anemia. The CDR3 loop is CASSRGSANYGYTF. CDR3 nucleotide sequence: TGTGCCAGCTCCCGAGGGTCAGCTAACTATGGCTACACCTTC.